The 15 T cell receptor beta chains reported below all come from one sample, sequenced in a study of T cell responses to AZD1222 COVID-19 vaccine. The assay was immunoSEQ multiplex PCR, and TCRdb's table has in-frame clones only and misses some. The data hold 150,000 or so clones, with about 90% observed a single time. The source was peripheral blood, collected 28 days after the second AZD1222 dose. The receptors were sampled from an adult who received the AZD1222 COVID-19 vaccine.

Turning to this clone: In the same sample, other DNA sequences code for this CDR3. The rearrangement joins TRBV28 to TRBJ2-7; unclear D gene. The CDR3 runs to 11 residues. Trimming stripped 3 bases from V and 4 bases from J, with 4 bases between. Germline V gene sequence: CDR1 MDHEN, CDR2 SYDVKM. As DNA, the CDR3 is TGTGCCAGCAGTTTGGCTTACGAGCAGTACTTC. Protein: CASSLAYEQYF.

This clone came up once. CDR3 coding DNA: TGTGCCAGCAGCAGGGAGGGCGGATACTACGAGCAGTACTTC. It specifies CASSREGGYYEQYF. J is TRBJ2-7 and V is TRBV9; TRBD2 agrees at 7 bases. Germline trimming cut 4 bases from V and 3 bases from J; bases unmatched to any gene: 7. Germline CDR1 reads SGDLS; CDR2 reads YYNGEE. This CDR3 spans 14 amino acids.

The chain carries TRBV7-2 and TRBJ2-1; 9 bases are shared with TRBD2. CDR3 length: 17 residues. CDR1 SGHTA and CDR2 FQGNSA come from the germline V gene. The V and J ends lost 5 bases and 0 bases, in that order; junction bases with no gene match: 8. In nucleotides, the CDR3 is TGTGCCAGCAGCCCACCTATAGCGGGGGTCTCCTACAATGAGCAGTTCTTC. Its protein is CASSPPIAGVSYNEQFF.

This rearrangement joins TRBV11-3 to TRBJ2-1; 9 bases are a match to TRBD2. The J segment lost 7 bases and the V segment lost 1 base, leaving 8 bases of the junction unmatched. This CDR3 spans 16 amino acids. The germline V gene has CDR1 SGHNT and CDR2 YENEEA. DNA of the CDR3: TGTGCCAGCAGCTTAGGAGGGCGGGGGGGCCGGAATGAGCAGTTCTTC. Residues: CASSLGGRGGRNEQFF.

In its sample, this clone was seen a few times. The rearrangement links TRBV5-1 to TRBJ1-2; D is possibly TRBD1 (5 bases). The germline gives CDR1 SGHRS, CDR2 YFSETQ. This CDR3 is built from 14 residues. Trimming shortened V by 0 bases and J by 1 base, and 7 bases separated the two germline ends. CDR3 DNA: TGCGCCAGCAGCTTGGCCGGGGGTAACTATGGCTACACCTTC. It translates to CASSLAGGNYGYTF.

The gene calls are TRBV7-8 and TRBJ1-6; 9 positions match TRBD1. V lost 5 bases, J lost 9 bases, and 8 bases stayed unmatched. Per the germline V gene, CDR1 is SGHVS and CDR2 is FQNEAQ. The CDR3 spans 15 residues. The CDR3 region has the DNA TGTGCCAGCAGCATATTAGGGACAGGGTCTTCACCCCTCCACTTT. It encodes CASSILGTGSSPLHF.

The chain couples TRBV3-1 (or the pseudogene TRBV3-2) to TRBJ2-3; D is uncertain. V shed 1 base and J shed 4 bases, with 3 bases lying between them. This CDR3 region has 12 residues. Germline V CDR1 and CDR2: LGHDT, YNNKEL (reference sequence). CDR3: CASSQVPDTQYF. The CDR3 coding sequence is TGTGCCAGCAGCCAAGTACCAGATACGCAGTATTTT.

The V call is TRBV30, the J call TRBJ1-5; D not certain. The V gene lost 3 bases and the J gene lost 2 bases, with 14 bases spanning the gap. The CDR3 sequence is 15 residues long. The germline V gene has CDR1 GTSNPN and CDR2 SVGIG (reference sequence). CDR3 in amino acids: CAWSAGSWGNQPQHF. CDR3 DNA: TGTGCCTGGAGCGCCGGATCATGGGGCAATCAGCCCCAGCATTTT.

The chain uses TRBV27 and TRBJ2-1; 9 positions agree with TRBD1. V was clipped by 6 bases and J by 7 bases; unmatched bases: 10. Germline lookup yields CDR1 MNHEY and CDR2 SMNVEV (reference sequence). The CDR3 is 15 residues long. Here the CDR3 reads CASRIPGQGRNEQFF. The CDR3, as DNA: TGTGCCAGCAGGATACCGGGACAGGGTCGAAATGAGCAGTTCTTC.

This rearrangement joins TRBV6-1 to TRBJ1-2, with TRBD1 matching over 10 bases. This CDR3 is built from 15 residues. From germline, CDR1 is MNHNS and CDR2 SASEGT. V was pared by 7 bases and J by 4 bases, with 9 bases of the junction left unmatched. The CDR3 DNA sequence: TGTGCCAGCACCCCGGGACAGGGGTTCCTCTATGGCTACACCTTC. Its protein is CASTPGQGFLYGYTF.

The CDR3 sequence is CASSSGKQPQHF. DNA of the CDR3: TGTGCCAGCAGTAGCGGGAAACAGCCCCAGCATTTT. The chain couples TRBV6-5 to TRBJ1-5; D is uncertain. The CDR3 covers 12 residues. The germline V and J ends were trimmed by 5 bases and 7 bases, with 9 bases remaining between them. Germline V gene data show CDR1 as MNHEY and CDR2 as SVGAGI.

The chain employs TRBV24-1 and TRBJ1-2; 8 nucleotides line up with TRBD1. The V gene's germline CDR1 is KGHDR and CDR2 SFDVKD. The trim removed 3 bases at V and 4 bases at J, leaving 3 bases unmatched. This CDR3 spans 14 amino acids. CDR3 protein: CATSDPGQVYGYTF. The CDR3, as DNA: TGTGCCACCAGTGATCCGGGACAGGTCTATGGCTACACCTTC.

The gene calls are TRBV7-2 and TRBJ2-7; tentatively, D is TRBD1 or TRBD2 (5 bases each). The V end was cut by 3 bases, the J end by 1 base, with 10 bases between. Germline loops: CDR1 SGHTA, CDR2 FQGNSA. The CDR3 is 14 amino acids. The CDR3 DNA follows: TGTGCCAGCAGCTTCCGGGACGGATCCTACGAGCAGTACTTC. Translating it yields CASSFRDGSYEQYF.

The rearrangement joins TRBV30 to TRBJ2-4, with D maybe TRBD1 (5 bases). V was trimmed by 4 bases and J by 1 base, leaving 11 bases between them. This CDR3 is built from 14 residues. The germline V gene encodes CDR1 GTSNPN and CDR2 SVGIG (reference sequence). CDR3 region: CAWKGLGAKNIQYF. The CDR3 DNA reads as TGTGCCTGGAAGGGGCTAGGGGCCAAAAACATTCAGTACTTC. The full variable domain, rest sourced from reference TRBV30 and TRBJ2-4, is SQTIHQWPATLVQPVGSPLSLECTVEGTSNPNLYWYRQAAGRGLQLLFYSVGIGQISSEVPQNLSASRPQDRQFILSSKKLLLSDSGFYLCAWKGLGAKNIQYFGAGTRLSVL.

The V call is TRBV7-2, the J call TRBJ1-5; D perhaps matches TRBD1 (5 bases). This CDR3 has 13 residues. V lost 3 bases to trimming and J lost 7 bases, with 10 bases between them. The germline gives CDR1 SGHTA, CDR2 FQGNSA. This CDR3 is CASSFIRDQPQHF. The CDR3 DNA reads as TGTGCCAGCAGCTTCATCAGGGACCAGCCCCAGCATTTT.